The 26 T cell receptor beta chains below were found in one sample sequenced in a study of Graves' ophthalmopathy and Graves' hyperthyroidism. The study amplified TCR beta CDR3 regions using RNA transcripts. The first round was an RT-PCR with HTBI primers, and the second round was a multiplex PCR. TCRdb re-derived calls from the multiplex PCR reads in MiXCR, one entry per CDR3 protein. The repertoire consists of about 210,000 distinct CDR3 sequences, with around 28% occurring once and the leading ten covering approximately 9%. The sample was peripheral blood. The receptors shown here come from a man in his forties or fifties with Graves' ophthalmopathy.

This clonotype was counted ten times or more. This sequence may be a read error, since a much larger clone differs from it by one base. The chain joins TRBV6-5 to TRBJ2-7; D gene ambiguous. The CDR3 has 13 residues. CDR1 MNHEY and CDR2 SVGAGI come from the germline V gene. In nucleotides, the CDR3 is TGTGCCAGCAGTTATGACGGAGCCTACGCGCAGTACTTC. This encodes CASSYDGAYAQYF.

In this sample, this clonotype turned up many times. The chain combines TRBV12-3 or TRBV12-4 with TRBJ2-7; D gene unclear. The V end lost 3 bases, the J end lost 1 base, and 16 bases lay between the germline ends. The CDR3 spans 16 residues. The CDR3 nucleotides are TGTGCCAGCAGTTTTGTTCCCGTGGCTACTTCCTACGAGCAGTACTTC. This sequence encodes CASSFVPVATSYEQYF.

The chain joins TRBV30 to TRBJ1-5; D ambiguous. In germline, CDR1 is GTSNPN, CDR2 SVGIG (reference sequence). V shed 2 bases and J shed 6 bases, with 11 bases lying between them. This CDR3 contains 13 residues. The CDR3 reads CAWSTRMGQPQHF. CDR3 in DNA: TGTGCCTGGAGTACTAGGATGGGTCAGCCCCAGCATTTT.

This clonotype was seen at least ten times. The rearrangement uses TRBV20-1 and TRBJ2-7, with TRBD2 matching 7 bases. This CDR3 comprises 11 residues. Germline V lookup: CDR1 DFQATT, CDR2 SNEGSKA (reference sequence). Here the CDR3 reads CGPSAGYEQYF. The CDR3 coding sequence is TGCGGACCGTCAGCGGGATACGAGCAGTACTTC.

At least ten counts were recorded for this clonotype. The chain links TRBV12-3 or TRBV12-4 to TRBJ1-1, with D perhaps TRBD1 (6 bases). V gave up 5 bases and J gave up 5 bases, with 18 bases separating them. The CDR3 contains 15 residues. The CDR3 protein is CASSDHRDRSTEAFF. The CDR3 bases are TGTGCCAGCAGTGATCACAGGGACCGTTCGACTGAAGCTTTCTTT.

The J gene is TRBJ1-1, the V gene TRBV19; no clear D gene. Trimming took off 7 bases at V and 0 bases at J, with 9 bases between the two ends. This CDR3 comprises 13 residues. Looked up from germline, CDR1 is LNHDA and CDR2 is SQIVND (reference sequence). As DNA, the CDR3 is TGTGCCAGTAAGGTCACCATGAACACTGAAGCTTTCTTT. Translation: CASKVTMNTEAFF.

This clonotype was counted at least ten times. The rearrangement joins TRBV11-2 to TRBJ1-2; D remains ambiguous. From germline, CDR1 is SGHAT and CDR2 FQNNGV. V lost 0 bases and J lost 4, with 12 bases in between. The CDR3 is 15 residues long. The CDR3 DNA reads TGTGCCAGCAGCTTAGATCGATGGACGGTCTATGGCTACACCTTC. It yields the protein CASSLDRWTVYGYTF.

This clonotype was seen ten or more times. The J gene is TRBJ1-3, the V gene TRBV19; TRBD1 matches at 7 bases. Trimming at V came to 6 bases and at J to 1 base, leaving 3 bases not matched to a gene. Per the germline V gene, CDR1 is LNHDA and CDR2 is SQIVND (reference sequence). This CDR3 is built from 14 residues. CDR3 nucleotides: TGTGCCAGTAGAAACAGGGGTTCTGGAAACACCATATATTTT. Encoded protein: CASRNRGSGNTIYF.

This clonotype has just one count. The J gene is TRBJ2-7, the V gene TRBV6-1; 10 nucleotides agree with TRBD2. Germline lookup yields CDR1 MNHNS and CDR2 SASEGT. This CDR3 has 16 residues. The J segment lost 2 bases and the V segment lost 7 bases, leaving 11 bases of the junction unmatched. This chain's CDR3 is CASTRASGSGTYEQYF. CDR3 sequence (DNA): TGTGCCAGCACCCGGGCTAGCGGGAGTGGGACCTACGAGCAGTACTTC.

This clonotype was observed many times. This rearrangement joins TRBV10-2 to TRBJ2-7; D is possibly TRBD1 (6 bases). From germline, CDR1 is WSHSY and CDR2 SAAADI. The CDR3 has 15 residues. Trimming shortened V by 3 bases and J by 12 bases, and 24 bases separated the two germline ends. The DNA of the CDR3 is TGCGCCAGCAGTGATCCCCCGACAGGCCTCTTGACGCTGTACTTC. Its protein product is CASSDPPTGLLTLYF.

V and J are TRBV6-1 and TRBJ2-7, with 14 bases fitting TRBD2. V shed 5 bases, J shed 9 bases, and the junction held 12 bases outside the gene matches. Germline CDR1 reads MNHNS; CDR2 reads SASEGT. The CDR3 has 16 residues. CDR3 sequence: CASSMGTSGSKVWQYF. CDR3 in DNA: TGTGCCAGCAGTATGGGGACTAGCGGGAGTAAAGTCTGGCAGTACTTC.

This clonotype was counted at least ten times. The chain has TRBV19 and TRBJ2-7; perhaps TRBD2 as D (7 bases). CDR1 and CDR2 (germline): LNHDA, SQIVND (reference sequence). The ends were cut back, 3 bases at V and 6 bases at J, with 21 bases in the middle. This CDR3 has 16 residues. CDR3 sequence: CASSIALGRGSIEQYF. The CDR3 DNA follows: TGTGCCAGTAGTATCGCGTTGGGGAGGGGGTCGATCGAGCAGTACTTC. The complete variable domain, with remaining parts taken from reference TRBV19 and TRBJ2-7, reads DGGITQSPKYLFRKEGQNVTLSCEQNLNHDAMYWYRQDPGQGLRLIYYSQIVNDFQKGDIAEGYSVSREKKESFPLTVTSAQKNPTAFYLCASSIALGRGSIEQYFGPGTRLTVT.

This clonotype was counted at least ten times. V and J are TRBV20-1 and TRBJ2-7, with TRBD2 matching over 7 bases. CDR1 DFQATT and CDR2 SNEGSKA come from the germline V gene (reference sequence). This CDR3 spans 13 amino acids. V gave up 5 bases and J gave up 6 bases; unmatched junction bases: 10. CDR3 coding DNA: TGCAGTGCTGTTCTAGCGGAGACTTTCGAGCAGTACTTC. This codes for CSAVLAETFEQYF.

This chain joins TRBV6-2 or TRBV6-3 and TRBJ2-7; D unresolved. This CDR3 region has 16 residues. Germline CDR1 reads MNHEY; CDR2 reads SVGEGT. Trimming pared 0 bases from V and 0 bases from J, leaving 12 bases between. CDR3: CASSYSPARSSYEQYF. Written as DNA, the CDR3 is TGTGCCAGCAGTTACTCCCCGGCCAGGAGCTCCTACGAGCAGTACTTC.

This clonotype was seen ten or more times. The chain couples TRBV11-2 to TRBJ2-5; weak D call: TRBD1 (6 bases). Per germline, CDR1 SGHAT and CDR2 FQNNGV. The CDR3 consists of 18 residues. V was clipped by 1 base and J by 4 bases, with 22 bases between them. CDR3 nucleotide sequence: TGTGCCAGCAGCTTAGTCCTCCAAACAGGGAAATTCGGAGAGACCCAGTACTTC. It yields the protein CASSLVLQTGKFGETQYF.

This clonotype has ten or more counts. This chain uses TRBV9 with TRBJ2-7; 8 bases match TRBD1. Losses at the gene ends were 0 bases for V and 3 bases for J; bases not matched to a gene: 5. Germline V CDR1 and CDR2: SGDLS, YYNGEE. This CDR3 comprises 15 residues. CDR3 sequence: CASSVGTGSSYEQYF. For the CDR3, the DNA is TGTGCCAGCAGCGTAGGGACAGGGAGCAGCTACGAGCAGTACTTC.

The chain uses TRBV20-1 and TRBJ2-7; 9 bases are a match to TRBD2. From germline, CDR1 is DFQATT and CDR2 SNEGSKA (reference sequence). The length of the CDR3 is 14 residues. The trim removed 4 bases at V and 5 bases at J, leaving 9 bases unmatched. CDR3 in amino acids: CSAITVAGDHEQYF. CDR3 in DNA: TGCAGTGCTATCACGGTAGCGGGAGATCACGAGCAGTACTTC.

The chain carries TRBV20-1 and TRBJ2-7; TRBD1 matches at 8 bases. Germline V gene data show CDR1 as DFQATT and CDR2 as SNEGSKA (reference sequence). After removal of 0 bases from V and 4 bases from J, the junction contained 5 bases not matched to a gene. This CDR3 has 14 residues. DNA of the CDR3: TGCAGTGCTAGAGATGGACAGGGAAATTACGAGCAGTACTTC. Protein sequence: CSARDGQGNYEQYF.

This clonotype was found a few times. The gene calls are TRBV3-1 and TRBJ2-2; D is ambiguous. Trimming stripped 4 bases from V and 0 bases from J, with 12 bases between. The CDR3 runs 16 residues. The germline gives CDR1 LGHDT, CDR2 YNNKEL (reference sequence). CDR3 protein: CASSRPRLANTGELFF. DNA of the CDR3: TGTGCCAGCAGCCGCCCCCGGCTAGCGAACACCGGGGAGCTGTTTTTT.

Only a few counts were recorded for this clonotype. The genes are TRBV5-1 and TRBJ2-7; D is ambiguous. Per the germline V gene, CDR1 is SGHRS and CDR2 is YFSETQ. The V end lost 0 bases, the J end lost 0 bases, and 4 bases lay between the germline ends. This CDR3 has 13 amino acids. The CDR3 reads CASSLAVSYEQYF. The CDR3 bases are TGCGCCAGCAGCTTGGCGGTCTCCTACGAGCAGTACTTC. Variable domain in full (rest from reference TRBV5-1 and TRBJ2-7): KAGVTQTPRYLIKTRGQQVTLSCSPISGHRSVSWYQQTPGQGLQFLFEYFSETQRNKGNFPGRFSGRQFSNSRSEMNVSTLELGDSALYLCASSLAVSYEQYFGPGTRLTVT.

This clonotype was seen at least ten times. The chain combines TRBV3-1 with TRBJ2-7; D is perhaps TRBD2 (6 bases). V was trimmed by 0 bases and J by 2 bases, leaving 11 bases between them. The CDR3 totals 15 residues. The germline gives CDR1 LGHDT, CDR2 YNNKEL (reference sequence). This chain's CDR3 is CASSQEWASAYEQYF. The CDR3, as DNA: TGTGCCAGCAGCCAAGAGTGGGCTAGCGCCTACGAGCAGTACTTC.

V usage is TRBV30 and J usage is TRBJ1-5; D not certain. V was pared by 0 bases and J by 1 base, with 16 bases between. This CDR3 comprises 17 residues. Germline V gene sequence: CDR1 GTSNPN, CDR2 SVGIG (reference sequence). The DNA for the CDR3 is TGTGCCTGGAGTGTCGCGTTAACTGGGAGGAGCAATCAGCCCCAGCATTTT. Its protein product is CAWSVALTGRSNQPQHF.

This clonotype appeared many times. Here the CDR3 reads CASSLGAGEITYEQYF. The CDR3 DNA reads TGTGCCAGTAGCCTAGGAGCGGGAGAGATTACCTACGAGCAGTACTTC. The chain has TRBV19 and TRBJ2-7; 8 nucleotides agree with TRBD2. V shed 6 bases, J shed 2 bases, and the junction held 12 bases outside the gene matches. From germline, CDR1 is LNHDA and CDR2 SQIVND (reference sequence). The CDR3 covers 16 residues.

This clonotype came up many times. The CDR3 region is CASNSPGRTNTGELFF. Here the CDR3 DNA reads TGTGCCAGCAATTCCCCGGGACGGACGAACACCGGGGAGCTGTTTTTT. The chain employs TRBV2 and TRBJ2-2; either TRBD1 or TRBD2 may supply D (5 bases each). Trimming took off 7 bases at V and 0 bases at J, with 15 bases between the two ends. The CDR3 runs 16 residues. CDR1 is SNHLY, CDR2 FYNNEI, per germline.

V is TRBV6-1 and J is TRBJ1-2; TRBD1 agrees at 9 bases. The germline V gene encodes CDR1 MNHNS and CDR2 SASEGT. The CDR3 length is 15 residues. The V gene end was trimmed by 5 bases and the J gene end by 4 bases; junction bases not matched to a gene: 8. In DNA form, the CDR3 reads TGTGCCAGCAGTCGGACAGGGGACTGGAGCTATGGCTACACCTTC. Protein sequence: CASSRTGDWSYGYTF.

This clonotype was counted at least ten times. V usage is TRBV18 and J usage is TRBJ2-7; D is unclear. The CDR3 extends over 12 amino acids. Between the trimmed V and J ends, which lost 2 bases and 7 bases, there was a span of 9 bases. CDR1 and CDR2 from the germline V gene are KGHSH and LQKENI. DNA of the CDR3: TGTGCCAGCTCACCAAATGTTGGGGAGCAGTACTTC. Protein sequence: CASSPNVGEQYF.